This passage covers 27 T cell receptor beta chains from one sample sequenced in a study of blood T cell repertoires in COVID-19. Some clones are missing from TCRdb's copy, which holds only in-frame ones; the method was immunoSEQ multiplex PCR. The table lists 250,000 or so clones, 80% to 85% of them singletons, with about 1.5% in the top ten. Sample: peripheral blood. These receptor sequences come from a middle-aged woman who had recovered from COVID-19.

The V and J genes are TRBV10-1 and TRBJ2-3, with 9 positions matching TRBD1. V was clipped by 3 bases and J by 3 bases; unmatched bases: 7. The CDR3 has 16 amino acids. Germline loops: CDR1 WNHNN, CDR2 SYGVQD (reference sequence). This CDR3 is CASSDSGTGLTDTQYF. CDR3 nucleotides: TGCGCCAGCAGTGATTCCGGGACAGGGCTTACAGATACGCAGTATTTT.

The chain couples TRBV28 to TRBJ2-7; 8 nucleotides agree with TRBD2. Trimming took 2 bases from V and 4 from J; bases not matched to a gene: 7. This CDR3 spans 15 amino acids. In germline, CDR1 is MDHEN, CDR2 SYDVKM. CDR3 loop: CASSLPGGVKYEQYF. CDR3 bases: TGTGCCAGCAGTTTACCCGGGGGGGTGAAATACGAGCAGTACTTC. The entire variable domain, with the rest obtained from reference TRBV28 and TRBJ2-7, is as follows: DVKVTQSSRYLVKRTGEKVFLECVQDMDHENMFWYRQDPGLGLRLIYFSYDVKMKEKGDIPEGYSVSREKKERFSLILESASTNQTSMYLCASSLPGGVKYEQYFGPGTRLTVT.

The sample holds one count of this clone. The rearrangement links TRBV24-1 to TRBJ2-1; TRBD2 aligns across 9 bases. The CDR3 length is 18 residues. V was clipped by 3 bases and J by 7 bases; unmatched bases: 15. Germline V CDR1 and CDR2: KGHDR, SFDVKD. CDR3 protein: CATSDPVSSGAAWNEQFF. In DNA form, the CDR3 reads TGTGCCACCAGTGATCCGGTCTCTAGCGGGGCCGCTTGGAATGAGCAGTTCTTC.

The J gene is TRBJ1-1, the V gene TRBV20-1; 10 bases agree with TRBD1. The CDR3 runs 15 residues. The germline V gene has CDR1 DFQATT and CDR2 SNEGSKA (reference sequence). V shed 4 bases and J 1 base; nucleotides not matched to a gene: 6. The CDR3 nucleotides are TGCAGTGCTACTGACCGACAGGGGGCGAACACTGAAGCTTTCTTT. The encoded protein is CSATDRQGANTEAFF.

Written as DNA, the CDR3 is TGTGCCAGCAGCCAGGCTGACAGGGTCCAGTACTTC. Residues: CASSQADRVQYF. V is TRBV3-1 (or the pseudogene TRBV3-2) and J is TRBJ2-7, with TRBD1 matching 7 bases. The V and J ends lost 3 bases and 10 bases, in that order; junction bases with no gene match: 6. The CDR3 sequence is 12 residues long. Germline V gene data show CDR1 as LGHDT and CDR2 as YNNKEL (reference sequence).

The genes are TRBV13 and TRBJ1-2; possible D gene TRBD1, 6 bases. The CDR3 sequence is 16 residues long. Germline loops: CDR1 PRHDT, CDR2 FYEKMQ (reference sequence). The V and J ends lost 5 bases and 7 bases respectively, with 23 bases between them. DNA of the CDR3: TGTGCCAGCAGCCCTAGCCTACGGGGGGCTGTGGGTGGCTACACCTTC. Translated: CASSPSLRGAVGGYTF. Variable domain in full (rest from reference TRBV13 and TRBJ1-2): AAGVIQSPRHLIKEKRETATLKCYPIPRHDTVYWYQQGPGQDPQFLISFYEKMQSDKGSIPDRFSAQQFSDYHSELNMSSLELGDSALYFCASSPSLRGAVGGYTFGSGTRLTVV.

The chain employs TRBV5-6 and TRBJ2-5; 9 bases line up with TRBD2. This CDR3 spans 14 amino acids. The J segment lost 5 bases and the V segment lost 4 bases, leaving 6 bases of the junction unmatched. Germline lookup yields CDR1 SGHDT and CDR2 YYEEEE. The CDR3 DNA sequence: TGTGCCAGCAGCGGGCTAGCGGGGAAGGAGACCCAGTACTTC. Its protein is CASSGLAGKETQYF.

The chain joins TRBV27 to TRBJ1-1; TRBD1 aligns across 7 bases. The CDR3 contains 15 residues. CDR1 is MNHEY and CDR2 is SMNVEV in the germline V gene (reference sequence). The V gene end was trimmed by 3 bases and the J gene end by 3 bases; junction bases not matched to a gene: 7. The CDR3 protein is CASSFNRGADTEAFF. The CDR3 DNA reads as TGTGCCAGCAGTTTCAACAGGGGCGCGGACACTGAAGCTTTCTTT.

The rearrangement links TRBV10-1 to TRBJ2-1, with TRBD1 as a possible D gene (5 bases). The CDR3 is made up of 18 amino acids. Deletions cut 0 bases from V and 2 bases from J, with 17 bases between. The germline CDR1 and CDR2 sequences are WNHNN and SYGVQD (reference sequence). CDR3 DNA: TGCGCCAGCAGTGAGTCGACAGTGGCATCAGAAGCCTACAATGAGCAGTTCTTC. Amino acids: CASSESTVASEAYNEQFF.

The chain carries TRBV28 and TRBJ2-1, with 8 bases fitting TRBD2. Germline trimming cut 4 bases from V and 4 bases from J; bases unmatched to any gene: 6. Per the germline V gene, CDR1 is MDHEN and CDR2 is SYDVKM. CDR3 length: 15 residues. The CDR3: CASSSALAGYNEQFF. The CDR3 DNA follows: TGTGCCAGCAGTTCGGCCTTAGCGGGATACAATGAGCAGTTCTTC.

V and J are TRBV29-1 and TRBJ2-1; 9 bases align to TRBD1. With 1 base clipped from V and 3 bases from J, the junction kept 4 bases outside the gene matches. This CDR3 region has 15 residues. From germline, CDR1 is SQVTM and CDR2 ANQGSEA. CDR3 sequence reads: CSVEGQGEVYNEQFF. DNA for the CDR3: TGCAGCGTTGAAGGACAGGGGGAAGTCTACAATGAGCAGTTCTTC.

The V call is TRBV7-2, the J call TRBJ2-1; 7 bases are a match to TRBD2. From germline, CDR1 is SGHTA and CDR2 FQGNSA. CDR3 length: 14 residues. V lost 5 bases, J lost 4 bases, and 5 bases stayed unmatched. The CDR3: CASSVGTNYNEQFF. The CDR3 DNA reads as TGTGCCAGCAGCGTCGGGACTAATTACAATGAGCAGTTCTTC.

CDR3 nucleotide sequence: TGTGCCAGCAGTACCAGGGGTGTCGCTGAAGCTTTCTTT. This translates into CASSTRGVAEAFF. The chain carries TRBV6-5 and TRBJ1-1; weak D call: TRBD1 (6 bases). The germline V gene encodes CDR1 MNHEY and CDR2 SVGAGI. The CDR3 is 13 amino acids. V was clipped by 5 bases and J by 6 bases, with 13 bases between them.

The chain carries TRBV12-3 or TRBV12-4 and TRBJ1-1; maybe TRBD1 (5 bases). The CDR3 has 12 residues. V was clipped by 3 bases and J by 4 bases, with 6 bases between them. In DNA, the CDR3 is TGTGCCAGCAGTTTTAGGGGCACTGAAGCTTTCTTT. Encoded protein: CASSFRGTEAFF.

The gene calls are TRBV3-1 (or the pseudogene TRBV3-2) and TRBJ1-2; TRBD1 agrees at 7 bases. Germline loops: CDR1 LGHDT, CDR2 YNNKEL (reference sequence). V lost 1 base, J lost 4 bases, and 6 bases stayed unmatched. The CDR3 totals 15 residues. CDR3: CASSQVSRTGYGYTF. CDR3 nucleotides: TGTGCCAGCAGCCAAGTATCGCGGACAGGCTATGGCTACACCTTC.

This chain uses TRBV5-1 with TRBJ2-6; D possibly corresponds to TRBD1 (5 bases). Trimming shortened V by 5 bases and J by 0 bases, and 9 bases separated the two germline ends. Germline V CDR1 and CDR2: SGHRS, YFSETQ. The CDR3 contains 15 residues. Written as DNA, the CDR3 is TGCGCCAGCAGATCAGGGTTCTCTGGGGCCAACGTCCTGACTTTC. Residues: CASRSGFSGANVLTF.

The chain is built from TRBV5-1 and TRBJ1-6; 7 bases agree with TRBD1. Trimming cost V 5 bases and J 1 base; bases outside gene matches: 0. CDR3 length equals 14 residues. Germline-derived CDR1 and CDR2 are SGHRS and YFSETQ. CDR3 protein: CASRDRSYNSPLHF. DNA for the CDR3: TGCGCCAGCAGGGACAGGTCCTATAATTCACCCCTCCACTTT.

This clone has a handful of counts. This sample also contains other DNA sequences that code for the same CDR3. J is TRBJ2-7 and V is TRBV19, with D tentatively TRBD2 (5 bases). Germline loops: CDR1 LNHDA, CDR2 SQIVND (reference sequence). The CDR3 runs 14 residues. V was shortened by 1 base and J by 1 base, with 8 bases between the two germline ends. The CDR3 here is CASSIGGVSYEQYF. In DNA form, the CDR3 reads TGTGCCAGTAGTATAGGGGGAGTTTCCTACGAGCAGTACTTC.

The CDR3, as DNA: TGTGCCAGCAGTTACTCATCGCCCACATTTAACTATGGCTACACCTTC. This translates into CASSYSSPTFNYGYTF. The rearrangement joins TRBV6-5 to TRBJ1-2; unclear D gene. V lost 0 bases to trimming and J lost 1 base, with 12 bases between them. The CDR3 spans 16 residues. CDR1 and CDR2 from the germline V gene are MNHEY and SVGAGI.

The V and J genes are TRBV28 and TRBJ2-2; D is uncertain. Trimming stripped 1 base from V and 4 bases from J, with 16 bases between. CDR3 length: 17 residues. Germline V gene sequence: CDR1 MDHEN, CDR2 SYDVKM. The CDR3 DNA sequence: TGTGCCAGCAGTTTATATCGGCTGAAGGAGATCACCGGGGAGCTGTTTTTT. It is translated as CASSLYRLKEITGELFF.

Only a few counts were recorded for this clone. The chain recombines TRBV25-1 with TRBJ2-2; 7 nucleotides line up with TRBD2. Germline-derived CDR1 and CDR2 are MGHDK and SYGVNS. The CDR3 sequence is 15 residues long. J lost 5 bases, V lost 2 bases, and 5 bases had no gene match. The CDR3: CASSERGEVTGELFF. CDR3 coding DNA: TGTGCCAGCAGTGAACGGGGGGAGGTTACCGGGGAGCTGTTTTTT.

This clone was counted a single time. The chain uses TRBV4-1 and TRBJ2-1, with TRBD1 identical over 9 bases. The V and J ends lost 4 bases and 8 bases, in that order; junction bases with no gene match: 18. The CDR3 spans 18 residues. Germline V gene data show CDR1 as MGHRA and CDR2 as YSYEKL. The CDR3 loop reads CASSPFLPGTGNIYEQFF. In DNA form, the CDR3 reads TGCGCCAGCAGCCCCTTCCTTCCCGGGACAGGGAACATCTATGAGCAGTTCTTC.

This chain joins TRBV18 and TRBJ2-7, with 9 positions matching TRBD1. J gave up 2 bases and V 3 bases, and 5 bases lay outside the gene matches. The germline gives CDR1 KGHSH, CDR2 LQKENI. This CDR3 contains 15 residues. The CDR3 is CASSPGQGGTYEQYF. The DNA for the CDR3 is TGTGCCAGCTCACCGGGACAGGGAGGCACCTACGAGCAGTACTTC.

For the CDR3, the DNA is TGTGCCAGCAGAATTACACGACAGGGCGGCAATCAGCCCCAGCATTTT. Encoded protein: CASRITRQGGNQPQHF. The rearrangement links TRBV2 to TRBJ1-5, with 7 bases that match TRBD1. The CDR3 consists of 16 residues. The junction had 10 bases not matched to a gene; V was cut back by 6 bases and J by 2 bases. Germline assignment: CDR1 SNHLY and CDR2 FYNNEI.

The chain is built from TRBV28 and TRBJ1-2; TRBD1 matches at 9 bases. Losses at the gene ends were 8 bases for V and 4 bases for J; bases not matched to a gene: 11. Per the germline V gene, CDR1 is MDHEN and CDR2 is SYDVKM. The CDR3 loop spans 15 amino acids. The CDR3 sequence is CASREQGAFVYGYTF. The CDR3 DNA sequence: TGTGCCAGCCGAGAACAGGGGGCGTTTGTCTATGGCTACACCTTC.

The chain employs TRBV7-2 and TRBJ2-7; D is perhaps TRBD2 (6 bases). The CDR3 consists of 15 residues. Deletions cut 1 base from V and 0 bases from J, with 10 bases between. The germline V gene has CDR1 SGHTA and CDR2 FQGNSA. CDR3 sequence reads: CASSLGGASSYEQYF. The CDR3 nucleotides read TGTGCCAGCAGCTTAGGCGGGGCGAGCTCCTACGAGCAGTACTTC.

This clone was recorded once. V and J are TRBV13 and TRBJ2-6; D possibly corresponds to TRBD2 (5 bases). With 5 bases removed from V and 0 bases from J, the gap between germline ends came to 8 bases. The CDR3 extends over 15 amino acids. Germline CDR1 PRHDT, CDR2 FYEKMQ (reference sequence). The CDR3 nucleotides are TGTGCCAGCAGCCTTCGGGGCTCTGGGGCCAACGTCCTGACTTTC. This translates into CASSLRGSGANVLTF. Full variable domain (remainder filled in from reference TRBV13 and TRBJ2-6): AAGVIQSPRHLIKEKRETATLKCYPIPRHDTVYWYQQGPGQDPQFLISFYEKMQSDKGSIPDRFSAQQFSDYHSELNMSSLELGDSALYFCASSLRGSGANVLTFGAGSRLTVL.